These 19 T cell receptor beta chains were sequenced from one sample in a study of blood T cell repertoires in COVID-19. TCRdb's copy holds only in-frame clones and misses some; the assay was immunoSEQ multiplex PCR. Of 380,000 or so clones in the sample, 89% were seen once. The sequencing sample was made of peripheral blood. The receptors here all came from a man between 40 and 49 years old with acute or convalescent COVID-19.

This chain connects TRBV3-1 (or the pseudogene TRBV3-2) to TRBJ2-3; a weak D match, TRBD1 (5 bases). Per the germline V gene, CDR1 is LGHDT and CDR2 is YNNKEL (reference sequence). Trimming took off 0 bases at V and 0 bases at J, with 7 bases between the two ends. The CDR3 has 15 residues. The CDR3 sequence is CASSQDQGSTDTQYF. The CDR3 DNA is TGTGCCAGCAGCCAAGATCAGGGAAGCACAGATACGCAGTATTTT.

This clone was detected only once. The V call is TRBV5-4, the J call TRBJ2-3, with TRBD2 matching 7 bases. The V and J ends lost 2 bases and 0 bases, in that order; junction bases with no gene match: 3. The germline CDR1 and CDR2 sequences are SGHNT and YYREEE (reference sequence). The CDR3 contains 15 residues. The CDR3 protein is CASSFRSGSTDTQYF. The CDR3 DNA is TGTGCCAGCAGCTTTCGTAGCGGGAGCACAGATACGCAGTATTTT.

The genes are TRBV7-2 and TRBJ1-1; TRBD1 matches 7 bases. V trimming: 2 bases; J trimming: 2 bases; junction bases outside the gene matches: 5. The V gene's germline CDR1 is SGHTA and CDR2 FQGNSA. The CDR3 loop spans 15 amino acids. CDR3 residues: CASSLPGTVNTEAFF. DNA of the CDR3: TGTGCCAGCAGCTTACCCGGGACAGTTAACACTGAAGCTTTCTTT.

In nucleotides, the CDR3 is TGTGCCAGCTCCGGGGACAGGGGGACCCACGAGCAGTACTTC. The encoded protein is CASSGDRGTHEQYF. The chain has TRBV6-6 and TRBJ2-7; TRBD1 matches 11 bases. Germline CDR1 reads MNHNY; CDR2 reads SVGAGI (reference sequence). Germline trimming cut 8 bases from V and 5 bases from J; bases unmatched to any gene: 8. The CDR3 covers 14 residues.

Comment on this clone: A read error may produce the germline difference seen at one junction end. This sequence joins TRBV6-1 and TRBJ1-1; D uncertain. CDR1 MNHNS and CDR2 SASEGT come from the germline V gene. This CDR3 has 13 amino acids. The CDR3 nucleotides are TGTGCCAGCAGTCAAGCCAGGAACACTGAAGCTTTCTTT. Encoded protein: CASSQARNTEAFF.

The chain carries TRBV5-6 and TRBJ2-7, with TRBD2 identical over 13 bases. CDR3 length: 12 amino acids. The germline CDR1 and CDR2 sequences are SGHDT and YYEEEE. V shed 4 bases and J 11 bases; nucleotides not matched to a gene: 3. CDR3 sequence reads: CASSRGLAGKYF. The CDR3 nucleotides read TGTGCCAGCAGCAGGGGACTAGCGGGGAAGTACTTC.

The chain carries TRBV27 and TRBJ2-7; 11 bases match TRBD1. V trimming: 5 bases; J trimming: 6 bases; junction bases outside the gene matches: 9. CDR3 size: 15 residues. Per the germline V gene, CDR1 is MNHEY and CDR2 is SMNVEV (reference sequence). The CDR3 DNA sequence: TGTGCCAGCAGTAGGTATCGGACAGGGGGCCTCGAGCAGTACTTC. Encoded protein: CASSRYRTGGLEQYF.

The chain combines TRBV6-5 with TRBJ2-3, with a tentative D call TRBD1 (6 bases). The CDR3 is 15 residues long. The V gene lost 5 bases and the J gene lost 2 bases, with 14 bases spanning the gap. Germline V gene sequence: CDR1 MNHEY, CDR2 SVGAGI. Here the CDR3 reads CASSRTAEITDTQYF. CDR3 DNA sequence: TGTGCCAGCAGTCGGACAGCGGAAATCACAGATACGCAGTATTTT.

This chain joins TRBV5-1 and TRBJ2-7, with TRBD1 as a possible D gene (6 bases). The CDR3 has 15 residues. Germline V gene data show CDR1 as SGHRS and CDR2 as YFSETQ. Trimming took 0 bases from V and 3 from J, leaving 13 bases between them. CDR3 sequence: CASSLALGTSYEQYF. In DNA form, the CDR3 reads TGCGCCAGCAGCTTGGCTTTGGGGACAAGCTACGAGCAGTACTTC.

The V gene is TRBV10-2, the J gene TRBJ2-1, with a weak D call TRBD1 (6 bases). The CDR3 consists of 12 residues. CDR1 is WSHSY, CDR2 SAAADI, per germline. Trimming left V 5 bases short and J 11 bases short, with 13 bases between. This chain's CDR3 is CASSTRQEKQFF. In nucleotides, the CDR3 is TGCGCCAGCAGTACCCGACAGGAAAAGCAGTTCTTC.

The chain is built from TRBV19 and TRBJ2-3; D may be TRBD1 (5 bases). Germline V CDR1 and CDR2: LNHDA, SQIVND (reference sequence). The V end lost 5 bases, the J end lost 2 bases, and 11 bases lay between the germline ends. CDR3 length: 14 residues. Here the CDR3 DNA reads TGTGCCAGTAGTGTAGGGGCAATCACAGATACGCAGTATTTT. Protein sequence: CASSVGAITDTQYF.

The chain joins TRBV27 to TRBJ2-5; 10 bases are shared with TRBD2. CDR1 MNHEY and CDR2 SMNVEV come from the germline V gene (reference sequence). Trimming took 4 bases from V and 2 from J; bases not matched to a gene: 4. The CDR3 extends over 15 amino acids. CDR3 in DNA: TGTGCCAGCAGTTCCGGACTAGCGGCGCAAGAGACCCAGTACTTC. Its protein product is CASSSGLAAQETQYF.

The chain is built from TRBV29-1 and TRBJ2-2; no definite D call. The germline V gene has CDR1 SQVTM and CDR2 ANQGSEA. This CDR3 has 13 amino acids. V was pared by 7 bases and J by 2 bases, with 11 bases between. The chain's CDR3 is CSARPVNTGELFF. The CDR3 bases are TGCAGCGCCCGCCCGGTAAACACCGGGGAGCTGTTTTTT.

The chain has TRBV4-2 and TRBJ2-2; 8 bases line up with TRBD2. The J segment lost 1 base and the V segment lost 5 bases, leaving 3 bases of the junction unmatched. The CDR3 is made up of 15 amino acids. Germline V gene sequence: CDR1 LGHNA, CDR2 YNFKEQ. This CDR3 is CASSTGTRNTGELFF. The CDR3 coding sequence is TGTGCCAGCAGCACAGGGACTAGGAACACCGGGGAGCTGTTTTTT.

This sequence joins TRBV5-5 and TRBJ2-5; D is possibly TRBD2 (6 bases). Germline V CDR1 and CDR2: SGHKS, YYEKEE (reference sequence). The V end lost 6 bases, the J end lost 4 bases, and 19 bases lay between the germline ends. The CDR3 contains 15 residues. The CDR3 here is CASNLRGIKRETQYF. The CDR3 DNA follows: TGTGCCAGCAACCTCCGGGGGATCAAACGAGAGACCCAGTACTTC. The complete variable domain, with remaining parts taken from reference TRBV5-5 and TRBJ2-5, reads DAGVTQSPTHLIKTRGQQVTLRCSPISGHKSVSWYQQVLGQGPQFIFQYYEKEERGRGNFPDRFSARQFPNYSSELNVNALLLGDSALYLCASNLRGIKRETQYFGPGTRLLVL.

V usage is TRBV20-1 and J usage is TRBJ1-1, with TRBD1 as a possible D gene (5 bases). Germline CDR1 and CDR2: DFQATT and SNEGSKA (reference sequence). The CDR3 is 14 amino acids. V lost 3 bases, J lost 7 bases, and 18 bases lay in between. CDR3 DNA: TGCAGTGCTAGTGGTGATCTGGGGCGTGATGAAGCTTTCTTT. Translated: CSASGDLGRDEAFF.

This chain joins TRBV25-1 and TRBJ2-2; the D is unclear. The germline V gene has CDR1 MGHDK and CDR2 SYGVNS. There are 16 residues in the CDR3. V was shortened by 5 bases and J by 0 bases, with 13 bases between the two germline ends. CDR3 nucleotide sequence: TGTGCCAGCAGTCCAACTACCCCTGCGAACACCGGGGAGCTGTTTTTT. Translation gives CASSPTTPANTGELFF. The complete variable domain, with remaining parts taken from reference TRBV25-1 and TRBJ2-2, reads EADIYQTPRYLVIGTGKKITLECSQTMGHDKMYWYQQDPGMELHLIHYSYGVNSTEKGDLSSESTVSRIRTEHFPLTLESARPSHTSQYLCASSPTTPANTGELFFGEGSRLTVL.

This clone was detected once. The chain combines TRBV6-5 with TRBJ1-1, with D perhaps TRBD1 (5 bases). The V end lost 6 bases, the J end lost 0 bases, and 11 bases lay between the germline ends. Germline V gene data show CDR1 as MNHEY and CDR2 as SVGAGI. This CDR3 has 14 amino acids. CDR3 residues: CASSGWGVNTEAFF. Here the CDR3 DNA reads TGTGCCAGCAGCGGATGGGGGGTGAACACTGAAGCTTTCTTT.

The chain has TRBV28 and TRBJ1-3; D call uncertain. CDR3 length: 14 amino acids. Germline CDR1 and CDR2: MDHEN and SYDVKM. The V end lost 1 base, the J end lost 0 bases, and 4 bases lay between the germline ends. CDR3 loop: CASSLFVSGNTIYF. As DNA, the CDR3 is TGTGCCAGCAGTTTATTCGTCTCTGGAAACACCATATATTTT.